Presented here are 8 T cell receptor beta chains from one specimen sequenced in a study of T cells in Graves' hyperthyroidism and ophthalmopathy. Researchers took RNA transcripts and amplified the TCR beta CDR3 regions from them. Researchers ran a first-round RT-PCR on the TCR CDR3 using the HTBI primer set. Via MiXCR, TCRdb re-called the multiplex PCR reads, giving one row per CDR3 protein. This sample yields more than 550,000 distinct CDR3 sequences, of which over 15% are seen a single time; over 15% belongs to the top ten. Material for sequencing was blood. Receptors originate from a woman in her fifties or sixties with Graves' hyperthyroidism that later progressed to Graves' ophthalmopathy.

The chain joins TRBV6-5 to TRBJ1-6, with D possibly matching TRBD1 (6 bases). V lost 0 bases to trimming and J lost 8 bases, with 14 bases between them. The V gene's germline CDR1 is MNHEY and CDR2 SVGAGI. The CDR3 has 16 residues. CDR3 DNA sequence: TGTGCCAGCAGTTACTCGGACCCAGGGGTTGATTCACCCCTCCACTTT. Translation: CASSYSDPGVDSPLHF.

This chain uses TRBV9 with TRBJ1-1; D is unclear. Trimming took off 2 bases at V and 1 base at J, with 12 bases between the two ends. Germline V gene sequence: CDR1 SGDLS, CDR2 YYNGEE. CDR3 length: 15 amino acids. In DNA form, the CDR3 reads TGTGCCAGCAGCGTCTCCATACGCGAGAACACTGAAGCTTTCTTT. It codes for CASSVSIRENTEAFF.

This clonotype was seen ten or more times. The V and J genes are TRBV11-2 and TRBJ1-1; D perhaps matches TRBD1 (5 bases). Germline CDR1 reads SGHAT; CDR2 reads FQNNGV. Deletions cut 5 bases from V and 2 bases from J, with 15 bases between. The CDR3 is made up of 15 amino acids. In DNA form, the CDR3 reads TGTGCCAGCAGCGAGACGCGGGGGTTAAACACTGAAGCTTTCTTT. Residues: CASSETRGLNTEAFF. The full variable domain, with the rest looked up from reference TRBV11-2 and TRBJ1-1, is EAGVAQSPRYKIIEKRQSVAFWCNPISGHATLYWYQQILGQGPKLLIQFQNNGVVDDSQLPKDRFSAERLKGVDSTLKIQPAKLEDSAVYLCASSETRGLNTEAFFGQGTRLTVV.

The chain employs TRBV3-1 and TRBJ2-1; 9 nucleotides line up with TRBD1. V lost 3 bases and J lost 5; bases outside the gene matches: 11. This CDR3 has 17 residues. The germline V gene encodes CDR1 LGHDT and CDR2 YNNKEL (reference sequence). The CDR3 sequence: CASSQENRGPGDNEQFF. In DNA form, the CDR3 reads TGTGCCAGCAGCCAGGAGAACAGGGGGCCGGGGGACAATGAGCAGTTCTTC.

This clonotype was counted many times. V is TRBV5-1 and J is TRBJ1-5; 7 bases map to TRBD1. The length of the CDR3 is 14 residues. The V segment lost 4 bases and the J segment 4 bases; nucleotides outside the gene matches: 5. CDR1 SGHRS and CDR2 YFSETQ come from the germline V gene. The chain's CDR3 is CASSPGTVNQPQHF. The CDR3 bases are TGCGCCAGCAGCCCTGGGACAGTGAATCAGCCCCAGCATTTT.

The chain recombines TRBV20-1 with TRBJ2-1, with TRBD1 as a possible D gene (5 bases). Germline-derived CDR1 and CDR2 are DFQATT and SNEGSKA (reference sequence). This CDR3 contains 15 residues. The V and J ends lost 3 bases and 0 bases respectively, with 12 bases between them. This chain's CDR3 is CSARSRTGSYNEQFF. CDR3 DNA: TGCAGTGCTAGGTCAAGAACAGGCTCCTACAATGAGCAGTTCTTC.

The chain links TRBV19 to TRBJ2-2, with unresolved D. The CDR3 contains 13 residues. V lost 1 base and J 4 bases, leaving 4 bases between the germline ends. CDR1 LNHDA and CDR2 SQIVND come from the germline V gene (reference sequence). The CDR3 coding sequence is TGTGCCAGTAGTATAGGGGCCACCGGGGAGCTGTTTTTT. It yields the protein CASSIGATGELFF.

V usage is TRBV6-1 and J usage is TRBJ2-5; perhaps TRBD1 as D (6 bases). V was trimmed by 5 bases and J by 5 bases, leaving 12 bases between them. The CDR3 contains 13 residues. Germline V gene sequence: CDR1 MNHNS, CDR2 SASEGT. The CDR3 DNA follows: TGTGCCAGCAGTCCAGGGGTGGAGGAGACCCAGTACTTC. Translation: CASSPGVEETQYF.